This T cell receptor beta chain was obtained from a study of cytomegalovirus exposure and HLA in healthy donors. Separate from the approximately 730-subject first cohort, the roughly 110-subject validation cohort was the one that the donors belonged to. Whole-study findings and limits: Most TCR sequences showed up rarely, but some public TCRs showed up in many donors. Cytomegalovirus-associated TCR beta chains were listed, numbering 150 to 200.

Trimming removed 2 bases at V and 4 bases at J, with 2 bases between. The CDR3 extends over 12 amino acids. The germline gives CDR1 MNHEY, CDR2 SMNVEV (reference sequence). The data were produced by immunoSEQ multiplex PCR, yet TCRdb's version contains in-frame clones alone and is incomplete. The sample includes 230,000 or so clones, around 88% of them seen just once. A note on this clone: The antigen remains unidentified.

The sequence was obtained from a woman under 30 in good health and CMV-seronegative. Sequences were obtained from PBMCs. The V and J genes are TRBV27 and TRBJ2-2; D is ambiguous. CDR3 DNA: TGTGCCAGCAGTTTACGCACCGGGGAGCTGTTTTTT. Encoded protein: CASSLRTGELFF.